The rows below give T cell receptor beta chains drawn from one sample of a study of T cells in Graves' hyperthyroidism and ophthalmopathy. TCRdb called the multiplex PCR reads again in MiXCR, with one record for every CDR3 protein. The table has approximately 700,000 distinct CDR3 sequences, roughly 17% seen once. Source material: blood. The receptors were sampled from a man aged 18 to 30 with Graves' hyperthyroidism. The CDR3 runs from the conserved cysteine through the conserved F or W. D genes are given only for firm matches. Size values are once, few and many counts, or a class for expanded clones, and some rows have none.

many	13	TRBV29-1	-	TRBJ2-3	TGCAGCGTTGGGGCAGGCCCCACAGATACGCAGTATTTT	CSVGAGPTDTQYF
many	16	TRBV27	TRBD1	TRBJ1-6	TGTGCCAGCAGGACCACAGGGGTCTTGGATAATTCACCCCTCCACTTT	CASRTTGVLDNSPLHF
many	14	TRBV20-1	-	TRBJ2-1	TGCAGTGCTAGCGAAGCGGTCGGCTACAATGAGCAGTTCTTC	CSASEAVGYNEQFF
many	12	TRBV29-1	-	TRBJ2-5	TGCAGCGCCCTGGACTCGAGAGAGACCCAGTACTTC	CSALDSRETQYF
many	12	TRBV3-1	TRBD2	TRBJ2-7	TGTGCCACCGGGGGGGCGTCCTACGAGCAGTACTTC	CATGGASYEQYF
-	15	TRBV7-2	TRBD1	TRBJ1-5	TGTGCCAGCAGCTCCACCCGGGACAGCCATCAGCCCCAGCATTTT	CASSSTRDSHQPQHF
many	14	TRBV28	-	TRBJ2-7	TGTGCCAGCACCCCGGGACTGAGCTCCTACGAGCAGTACTTC	CASTPGLSSYEQYF
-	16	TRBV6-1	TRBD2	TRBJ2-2	TGTGCCTGCCTAGGACTAGCGGGAGGGGGATCCGGGGAGCTGTTTTTT	CACLGLAGGGSGELFF
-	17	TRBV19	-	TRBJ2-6	TGTGCCAGTAGTTCACTGGGACGGAGCTCTGGGGCCAACGTCCTGACTTTC	CASSSLGRSSGANVLTF
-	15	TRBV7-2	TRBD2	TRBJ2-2	TGTGCCAGCAGCTTAGATGGGGGGGGGTCCGGGGAGCTGTTTTTT	CASSLDGGGSGELFF
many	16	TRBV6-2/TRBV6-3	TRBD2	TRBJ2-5	TGTGCCAGCTTTTGGACTAGCGGGACCTCACAAGAGACCCAGTACTTC	CASFWTSGTSQETQYF
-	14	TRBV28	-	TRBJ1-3	TGTGCCAGCAGTTTACCAGGGACTGGAGACACCATATATTTT	CASSLPGTGDTIYF
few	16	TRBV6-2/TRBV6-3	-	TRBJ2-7	TGTGCCAGCAGTTACTCAGGGGGAGGCACCTCCTACGAGCAGTACTTC	CASSYSGGGTSYEQYF
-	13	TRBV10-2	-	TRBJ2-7	TGCGCCAGCAGTGAGTCGGTCTCCTACGAGCAGTACTTC	CASSESVSYEQYF
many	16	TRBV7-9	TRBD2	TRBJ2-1	TGTGCCAGCAGCCCTTCCGGGACTAGCGGGAGTAGTGAGCAGTTCTTC	CASSPSGTSGSSEQFF
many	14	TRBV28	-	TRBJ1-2	TGTGCCAGCCGCCATGACCGCAATCCCTATGGCTACACCTTC	CASRHDRNPYGYTF
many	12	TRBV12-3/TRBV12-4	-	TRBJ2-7	TGTGCCAGCCGACGGGACACCTACGAGCAGTACTTC	CASRRDTYEQYF
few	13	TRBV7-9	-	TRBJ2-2	TGTGCCAGCAGCCACCCGCACACCGGGGAGCTGTTTTTT	CASSHPHTGELFF
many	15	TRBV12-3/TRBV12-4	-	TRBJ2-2	TGTGCCAGCAGTACGATGACCGCGGACACCGGGGAGCTGTTTTTT	CASSTMTADTGELFF
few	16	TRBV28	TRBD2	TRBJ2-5	TGTGCCAGCAGTCTGACTAGCGGGAGCGTCCAAGAGACCCAGTACTTC	CASSLTSGSVQETQYF
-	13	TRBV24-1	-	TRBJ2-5	TGTGCCACCAGTGGGACACGCCAAGAGACCCAGTACTTC	CATSGTRQETQYF
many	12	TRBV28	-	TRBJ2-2	TGTGCCATCCGGAGGGGCACCGGGGAGCTGTTTTTT	CAIRRGTGELFF
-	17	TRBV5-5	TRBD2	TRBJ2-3	TGTGCCAGCAGCTTCCTTCGACTAGCGGGAGGGCAAAATACGCAGTATTTT	CASSFLRLAGGQNTQYF
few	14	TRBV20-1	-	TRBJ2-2	TGCAGTGCTAGAGCACAGGGAACGGGCGGGGAGCTGTTTTTT	CSARAQGTGGELFF
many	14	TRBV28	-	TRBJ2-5	TGTGCCAGCAGTTTACCTAGCGCCCAAGAGACCCAGTACTTC	CASSLPSAQETQYF
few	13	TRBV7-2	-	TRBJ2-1	TGTGCCAGCGCGGAAAGCTCCTACAATGAGCAGTTCTTC	CASAESSYNEQFF
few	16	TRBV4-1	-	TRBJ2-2	TGCGCCAGCAGCCCTCATCCTGACCCGAACACCGGGGAGCTGTTTTTT	CASSPHPDPNTGELFF
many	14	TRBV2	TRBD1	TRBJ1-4	TGTGCCAGCAGTTCCGGGACAGGGATTGAAAAACTGTTTTTT	CASSSGTGIEKLFF